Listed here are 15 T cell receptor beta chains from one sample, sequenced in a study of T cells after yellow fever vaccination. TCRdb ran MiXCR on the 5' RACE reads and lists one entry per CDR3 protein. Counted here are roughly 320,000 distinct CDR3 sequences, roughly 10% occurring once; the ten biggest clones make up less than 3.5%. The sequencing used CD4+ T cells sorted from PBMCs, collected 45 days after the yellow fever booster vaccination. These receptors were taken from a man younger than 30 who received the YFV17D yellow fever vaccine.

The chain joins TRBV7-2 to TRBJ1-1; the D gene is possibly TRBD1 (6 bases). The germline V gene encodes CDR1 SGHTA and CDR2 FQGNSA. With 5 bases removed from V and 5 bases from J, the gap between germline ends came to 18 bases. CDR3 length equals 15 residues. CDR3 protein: CASSQRRGSWTEAFF. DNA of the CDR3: TGTGCCAGCAGCCAAAGGAGGGGGAGTTGGACTGAAGCTTTCTTT.

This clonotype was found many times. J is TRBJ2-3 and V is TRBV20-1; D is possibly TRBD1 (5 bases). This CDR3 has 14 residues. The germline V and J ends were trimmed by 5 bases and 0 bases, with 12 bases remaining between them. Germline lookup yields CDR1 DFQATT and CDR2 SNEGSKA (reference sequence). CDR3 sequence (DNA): TGCAGTGCTGTAGAAGGGGCGAGCACAGATACGCAGTATTTT. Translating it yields CSAVEGASTDTQYF.

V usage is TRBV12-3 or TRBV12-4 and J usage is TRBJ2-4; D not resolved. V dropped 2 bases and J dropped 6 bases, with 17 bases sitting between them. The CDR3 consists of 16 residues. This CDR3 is CASSLWSPYLGNIQYF. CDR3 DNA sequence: TGTGCCAGCAGTTTATGGTCACCCTACTTGGGAAACATTCAGTACTTC.

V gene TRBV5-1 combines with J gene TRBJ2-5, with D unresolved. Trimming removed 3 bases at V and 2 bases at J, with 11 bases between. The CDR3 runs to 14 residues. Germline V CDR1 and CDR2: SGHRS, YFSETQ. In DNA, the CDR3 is TGCGCCAGCAGCTCGCCCGGGTCACAAGAGACCCAGTACTTC. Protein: CASSSPGSQETQYF.

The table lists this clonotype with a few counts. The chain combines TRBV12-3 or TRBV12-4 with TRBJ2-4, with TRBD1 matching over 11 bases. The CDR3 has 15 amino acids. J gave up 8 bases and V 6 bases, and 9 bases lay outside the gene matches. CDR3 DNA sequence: TGTGCCAGCAGCGTCGGACAGGGGGCGCGGGACATTCAGTACTTC. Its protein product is CASSVGQGARDIQYF.

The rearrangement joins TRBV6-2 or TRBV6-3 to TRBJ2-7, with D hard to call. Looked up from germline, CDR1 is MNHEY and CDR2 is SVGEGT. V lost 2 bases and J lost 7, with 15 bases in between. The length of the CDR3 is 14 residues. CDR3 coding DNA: TGTGCCAGCAGTTACGCGAACCGAGGCCGGGAGCAGTACGTC. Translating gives CASSYANRGREQYV.

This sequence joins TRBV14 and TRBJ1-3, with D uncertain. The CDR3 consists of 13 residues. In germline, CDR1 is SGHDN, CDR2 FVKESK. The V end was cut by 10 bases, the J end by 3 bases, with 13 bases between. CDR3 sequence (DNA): TGTGCCACACAACCGGCCGGTGGAAACACCATATATTTT. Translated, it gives CATQPAGGNTIYF.

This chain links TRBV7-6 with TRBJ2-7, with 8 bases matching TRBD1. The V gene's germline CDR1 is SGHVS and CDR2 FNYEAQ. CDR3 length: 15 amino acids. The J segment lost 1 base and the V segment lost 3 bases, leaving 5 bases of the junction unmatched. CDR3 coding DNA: TGTGCCAGCAGCTTCGGCACAGGGGGTTCCTACGAGCAGTACGTC. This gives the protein CASSFGTGGSYEQYV.

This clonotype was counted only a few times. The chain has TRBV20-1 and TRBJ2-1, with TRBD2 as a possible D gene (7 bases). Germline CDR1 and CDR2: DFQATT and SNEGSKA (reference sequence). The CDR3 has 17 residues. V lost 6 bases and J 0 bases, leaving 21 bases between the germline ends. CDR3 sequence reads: CSAPPPGGQSSYNEQFF. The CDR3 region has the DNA TGCAGTGCCCCGCCCCCGGGAGGACAGAGCTCCTACAATGAGCAGTTCTTC.

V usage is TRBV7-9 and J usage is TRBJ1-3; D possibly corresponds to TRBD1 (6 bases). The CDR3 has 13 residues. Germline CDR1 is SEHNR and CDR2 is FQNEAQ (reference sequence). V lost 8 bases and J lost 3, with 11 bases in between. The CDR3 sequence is CASRRGDGNTIYF. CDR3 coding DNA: TGTGCCAGCCGGAGGGGGGATGGAAACACCATATATTTT.

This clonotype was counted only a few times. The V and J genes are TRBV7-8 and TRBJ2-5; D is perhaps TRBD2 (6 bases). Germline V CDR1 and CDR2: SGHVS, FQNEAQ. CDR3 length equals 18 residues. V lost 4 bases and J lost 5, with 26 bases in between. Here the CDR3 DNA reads TGTGCCAGCAGCTACTTAGGGTGGGGACTCCTGAGGACGGAGACCCAGTACTTC. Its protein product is CASSYLGWGLLRTETQYF.

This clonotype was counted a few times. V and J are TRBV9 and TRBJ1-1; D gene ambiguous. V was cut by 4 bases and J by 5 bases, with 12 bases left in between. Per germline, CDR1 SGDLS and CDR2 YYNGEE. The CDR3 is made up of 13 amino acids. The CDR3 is CASSLTMETEAFF. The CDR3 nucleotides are TGTGCCAGCAGCCTCACGATGGAAACTGAAGCTTTCTTT.

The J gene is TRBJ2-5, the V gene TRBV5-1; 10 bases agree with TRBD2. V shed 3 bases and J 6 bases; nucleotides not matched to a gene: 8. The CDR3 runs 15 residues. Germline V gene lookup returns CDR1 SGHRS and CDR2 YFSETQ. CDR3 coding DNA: TGCGCCAGCAGCTACCAGCGGGGGGGCCCGAAGACCCAGTACTTC. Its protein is CASSYQRGGPKTQYF.

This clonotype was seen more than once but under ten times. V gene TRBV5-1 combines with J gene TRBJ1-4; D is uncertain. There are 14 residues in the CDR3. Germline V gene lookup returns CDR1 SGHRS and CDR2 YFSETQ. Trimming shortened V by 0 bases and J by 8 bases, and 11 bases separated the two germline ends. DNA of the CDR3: TGCGCCAGCAGCTTGGATCTGTCGCAGGAAAAACTGTTTTTT. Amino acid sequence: CASSLDLSQEKLFF.

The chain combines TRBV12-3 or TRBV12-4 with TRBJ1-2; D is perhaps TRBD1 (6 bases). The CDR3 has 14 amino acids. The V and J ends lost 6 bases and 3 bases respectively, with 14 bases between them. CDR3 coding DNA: TGTGCCAGCAGGACGCAGGGGACCCACTATGGCTACACCTTC. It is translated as CASRTQGTHYGYTF.